This TCR beta chain was sequenced for a study of T cells in Graves' hyperthyroidism and ophthalmopathy. The study, taken as a whole, reports: By a 13 V-J model, ophthalmopathy was set apart from stable hyperthyroidism.

V was trimmed by 5 bases and J by 6 bases, leaving 16 bases between them. The germline V gene encodes CDR1 MNHNY and CDR2 SVGAGI (reference sequence). CDR3 length equals 15 residues. For this clonotype: Its antigen is as yet unknown.

Clinical symptoms, serum thyroxine and TRAb, thyroid ultrasound and orbital computed tomography together formed the diagnostic basis. RNA transcripts were the template for amplifying TCR beta CDR3 regions. A set of HTBI primers served as the primers for a first-round RT-PCR of the TCR CDR3. TCRdb itself ran the multiplex PCR reads through MiXCR, one entry per CDR3 protein. The sample holds hundreds of thousands of distinct CDR3 sequences; 35% to 40% are singletons and the top ten take approximately 8.7%. The chain has TRBV6-6 and TRBJ1-4; no definite D call. Input material: blood. This clonotype originated in a man between 18 and 29 years old with Graves' hyperthyroidism. CDR3 sequence: CASSVLAGKDEKLFF. The CDR3 region has the DNA TGTGCCAGCAGTGTCTTGGCGGGGAAGGATGAAAAACTGTTTTTT.